What follows describes a single T cell receptor (beta chain). The data were taken from a study of blood T cell repertoires in COVID-19. Study summary: Acute and convalescent COVID-19 samples came from the United States, Italy and Spain. T cells, B-cell-depleted T cells, or PBMCs supplied cDNA or gDNA.

Between the trimmed V and J ends, which lost 0 bases and 6 bases, there was a span of 10 bases. CDR3 size: 13 residues. Germline CDR1 reads SGDLS; CDR2 reads YYNGEE. Per the original methods: Researchers report that nucleated cell counts were estimated from reference gene primer amplification. Clones were read by immunoSEQ multiplex PCR, and TCRdb kept only the in-frame ones, dropping some. The DNA was the basis for D and trimming; V, J and clone size are from that table. The sample lists about 130,000 clones; 65% to 90% were seen once. This sequence originates from a man at least 80 years old with active or convalescent COVID-19. This chain joins TRBV9 and TRBJ2-7; D may be TRBD2 (6 bases). Sequencing was carried out using peripheral blood. CDR3 DNA sequence: TGTGCCAGCAGCGTAGACGCGGGGCTCGAGCAGTACTTC. It is translated as CASSVDAGLEQYF. Variable domain in full (rest from reference TRBV9 and TRBJ2-7): DSGVTQTPKHLITATGQRVTLRCSPRSGDLSVYWYQQSLDQGLQFLIQYYNGEERAKGNILERFSAQQFPDLHSELNLSSLELGDSALYFCASSVDAGLEQYFGPGTRLTVT.